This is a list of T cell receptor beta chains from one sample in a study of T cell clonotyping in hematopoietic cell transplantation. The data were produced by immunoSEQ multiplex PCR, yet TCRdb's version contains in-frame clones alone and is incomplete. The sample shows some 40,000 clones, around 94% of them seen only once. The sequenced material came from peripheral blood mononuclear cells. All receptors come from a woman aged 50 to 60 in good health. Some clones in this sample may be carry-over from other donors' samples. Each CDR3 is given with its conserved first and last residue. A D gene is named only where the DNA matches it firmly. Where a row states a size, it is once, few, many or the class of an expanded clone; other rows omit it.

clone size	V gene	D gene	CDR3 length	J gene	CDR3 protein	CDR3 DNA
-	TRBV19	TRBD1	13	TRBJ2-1	CASSLTTGGEQFF	TGTGCCAGTAGTCTCACGACAGGGGGAGAGCAGTTCTTC
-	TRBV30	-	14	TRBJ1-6	CAWSLGVREVTLHF	TGTGCCTGGAGTCTAGGGGTGCGGGAAGTTACCCTCCACTTT
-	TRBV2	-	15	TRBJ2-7	CASIPRREGSYEQYF	TGTGCCAGCATCCCCCGCCGGGAAGGGTCGTACGAGCAGTACTTC
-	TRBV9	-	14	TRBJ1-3	CASSVTDSGNTIYF	TGTGCCAGCAGCGTAACGGACTCTGGAAACACCATATATTTT
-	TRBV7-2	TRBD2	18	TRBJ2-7	CASSLAPSGKTTSYEQYF	TGTGCCAGCAGCTTAGCGCCTAGCGGGAAAACCACGTCCTACGAGCAGTACTTC
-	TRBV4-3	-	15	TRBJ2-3	CASSQEYRGGDTQYF	TGCGCCAGCAGCCAAGAATACAGGGGAGGAGATACGCAGTATTTT
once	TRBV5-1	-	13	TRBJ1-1	CASSWDRGGRAFF	TGCGCCAGCAGCTGGGACCGGGGAGGACGGGCTTTCTTT
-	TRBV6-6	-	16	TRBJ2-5	CASSSLGGAYQETQYF	TGTGCCAGCAGTAGTCTTGGCGGGGCTTACCAAGAGACCCAGTACTTC
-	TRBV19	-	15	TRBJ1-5	CASRVGGDSNQPQHF	TGTGCCAGTAGGGTGGGGGGGGATAGCAATCAGCCCCAGCATTTT
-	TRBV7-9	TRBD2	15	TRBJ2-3	CASSSRGGNTDTQYF	TGTGCCAGCAGCTCACGGGGGGGCAACACAGATACGCAGTATTTT
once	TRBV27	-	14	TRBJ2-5	CASSPQDPPGTQYF	TGTGCCAGCAGTCCACAGGACCCCCCGGGGACCCAGTACTTC
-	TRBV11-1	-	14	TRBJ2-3	CASSLVGSTDTQYF	TGTGCCAGCAGCTTAGTAGGGAGCACAGATACGCAGTATTTT
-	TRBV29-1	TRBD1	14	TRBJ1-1	CSVATGGLNTEAFF	TGCAGCGTCGCGACAGGGGGGTTGAACACTGAAGCTTTCTTT
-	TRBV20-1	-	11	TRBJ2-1	CSANPPQKQFF	TGCAGTGCTAACCCCCCCCAGAAGCAGTTCTTC
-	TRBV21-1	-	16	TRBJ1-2	CASSNAKGQGTYGYTF	TGTGCCAGCAGCAACGCTAAGGGACAGGGGACCTATGGCTACACCTTC
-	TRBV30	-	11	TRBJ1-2	CAWAEGYGYTF	TGTGCCTGGGCAGAAGGCTATGGCTACACCTTC
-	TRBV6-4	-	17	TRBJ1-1	CASTARGGELMNTEAFF	TGTGCCAGCACAGCAAGAGGAGGGGAACTCATGAACACTGAAGCTTTCTTT
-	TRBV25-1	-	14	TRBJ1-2	CASSAGLGAYGYTF	TGTGCCAGCAGTGCAGGTTTGGGGGCCTATGGCTACACCTTC
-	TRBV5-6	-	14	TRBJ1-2	CASSRPPSNYGYTF	TGTGCCAGCAGCAGGCCACCTTCTAACTATGGCTACACCTTC
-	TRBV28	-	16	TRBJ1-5	CASSYSGALSNQPQHF	TGTGCCAGCAGTTATTCAGGGGCCCTTAGCAATCAGCCCCAGCATTTT
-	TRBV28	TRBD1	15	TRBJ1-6	CASSSLTGGNSPLHF	TGTGCCAGCAGTTCCCTGACAGGGGGGAATTCACCCCTCCACTTT
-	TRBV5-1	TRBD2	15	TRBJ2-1	CASSPGLAVYNEQFF	TGCGCCAGCAGCCCTGGACTAGCGGTCTACAATGAGCAGTTCTTC
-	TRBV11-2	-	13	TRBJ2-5	CASTARAQETQYF	TGTGCCAGCACGGCCCGGGCTCAAGAGACCCAGTACTTC
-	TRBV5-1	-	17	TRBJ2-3	CASSYPRQSSSTDTQYF	TGCGCCAGCAGCTACCCGAGACAGTCTTCCTCCACAGATACGCAGTATTTT
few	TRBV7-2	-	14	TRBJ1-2	CASSLARGRYGYTF	TGTGCCAGCAGCTTAGCGAGGGGGAGGTATGGCTACACCTTC
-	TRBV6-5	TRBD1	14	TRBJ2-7	CASRRTGGLYEQYF	TGTGCCAGCAGGAGGACAGGGGGACTCTACGAGCAGTACTTC
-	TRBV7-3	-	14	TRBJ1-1	CASSLTALGTEAFF	TGTGCCAGCAGCCTTACCGCCTTGGGCACTGAAGCTTTCTTT
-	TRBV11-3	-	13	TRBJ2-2	CASSFGDTGELFF	TGTGCCAGCAGCTTTGGGGACACCGGGGAGCTGTTTTTT
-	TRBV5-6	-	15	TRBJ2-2	CASSVAWELAGELFF	TGTGCCAGCAGTGTCGCGTGGGAGCTGGCCGGGGAGCTGTTTTTT
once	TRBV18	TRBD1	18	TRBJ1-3	CASSPVPGQGTSGNTIYF	TGTGCCAGCTCACCGGTCCCGGGACAGGGGACTTCTGGAAACACCATATATTTT
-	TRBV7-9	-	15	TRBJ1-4	CASSLGSGPSEKLFF	TGTGCCAGCAGCTTGGGCAGTGGCCCAAGTGAAAAACTGTTTTTT
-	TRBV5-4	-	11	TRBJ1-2	CASSLSSGETF	TGTGCCAGCAGCTTGTCCAGTGGAGAGACCTTC
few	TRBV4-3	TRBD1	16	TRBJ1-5	CASSQDIGGGDQPQHF	TGCGCCAGCAGCCAAGATATAGGAGGGGGCGATCAGCCCCAGCATTTT
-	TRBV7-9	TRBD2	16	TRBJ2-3	CASSLVLAASTDTQYF	TGTGCCAGCAGCTTAGTTCTAGCGGCTAGCACAGATACGCAGTATTTT
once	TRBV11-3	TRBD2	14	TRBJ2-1	CASSLLAGGDEQFF	TGTGCCAGCAGCTTACTTGCGGGGGGCGATGAGCAGTTCTTC
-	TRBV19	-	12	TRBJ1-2	CASSIGTRGYTF	TGTGCCAGTAGTATCGGTACGCGGGGCTACACCTTC
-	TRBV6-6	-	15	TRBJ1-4	CASSYSGQGNEKLFF	TGTGCCAGCAGTTACTCGGGCCAGGGTAATGAAAAACTGTTTTTT
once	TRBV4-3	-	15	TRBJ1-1	CASSQDRIMNTEAFF	TGCGCCAGCAGCCAAGATAGAATCATGAACACTGAAGCTTTCTTT
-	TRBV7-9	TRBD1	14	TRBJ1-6	CASSLTGEDSPLHF	TGTGCCAGCAGCTTGACAGGGGAGGATTCACCCCTCCACTTT
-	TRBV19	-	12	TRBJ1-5	CASSLPPGPQHF	TGTGCCAGTAGTCTCCCTCCGGGGCCCCAGCATTTT
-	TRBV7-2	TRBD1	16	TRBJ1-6	CASSRRGGQGKTPLHF	TGTGCCAGCAGCAGAAGGGGTGGACAGGGGAAAACTCCCCTCCACTTT
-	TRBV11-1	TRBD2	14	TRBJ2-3	CASSLLAGTDTQYF	TGTGCCAGCAGCTTACTAGCGGGTACAGATACGCAGTATTTT
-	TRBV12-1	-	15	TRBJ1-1	CASFTGTPMGTEAFF	TGTGCCAGCTTCACCGGGACCCCCATGGGTACTGAAGCTTTCTTT
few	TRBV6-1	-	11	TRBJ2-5	CASSALTSSDF	TGTGCCAGCAGTGCTCTGACTAGTAGTGACTTC
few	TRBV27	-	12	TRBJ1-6	CASSGYNSPLHF	TGTGCCAGTTCAGGGTATAATTCACCCCTCCACTTT
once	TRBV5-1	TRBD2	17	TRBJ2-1	CASSLGTSGGSYNEQFF	TGCGCCAGCAGCTTGGGGACTAGCGGGGGATCCTACAATGAGCAGTTCTTC
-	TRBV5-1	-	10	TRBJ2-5	CASSLGSQYF	TGCGCCAGCAGCTTGGGGTCTCAGTACTTC
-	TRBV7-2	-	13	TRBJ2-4	CASSLKGANIQYF	TGTGCCAGCAGCTTAAAGGGCGCGAACATTCAGTACTTC
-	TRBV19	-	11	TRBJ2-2	CASLYIGELFF	TGTGCCAGTCTCTATATCGGGGAGCTGTTTTTT
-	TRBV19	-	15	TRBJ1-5	CATEDEGRLNQPQHF	TGTGCCACCGAAGACGAAGGCAGGCTCAATCAGCCCCAGCATTTT
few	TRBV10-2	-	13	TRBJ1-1	CASSERENTEAFF	TGCGCCAGCAGTGAACGGGAGAACACTGAAGCTTTCTTT
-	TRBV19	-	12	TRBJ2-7	CASSPGPDEQYF	TGTGCCAGTAGTCCCGGGCCCGACGAGCAGTACTTC
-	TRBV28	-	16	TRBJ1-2	CASSEHEGIVNYGYTF	TGTGCCAGCAGTGAGCATGAGGGGATTGTGAACTATGGCTACACCTTC
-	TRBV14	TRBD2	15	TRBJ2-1	CASSQVRRGAGEQFF	TGTGCCAGCAGCCAAGTCCGGCGGGGGGCCGGTGAGCAGTTCTTC
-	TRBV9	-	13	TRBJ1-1	CASSASRNTEAFF	TGTGCCAGCAGCGCCTCGAGGAACACTGAAGCTTTCTTT
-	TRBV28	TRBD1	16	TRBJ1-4	CASIQAPGQGIGKLFF	TGTGCCAGCATTCAAGCACCGGGACAGGGGATAGGGAAACTGTTTTTT
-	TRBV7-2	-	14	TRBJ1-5	CASSPTASNQPQHF	TGTGCCAGCAGCCCGACAGCTAGCAATCAGCCCCAGCATTTT
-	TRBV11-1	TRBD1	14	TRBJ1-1	CASSPTGVVYEAFF	TGTGCCAGCAGCCCAACAGGGGTTGTGTATGAAGCTTTCTTT
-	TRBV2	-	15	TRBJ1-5	CASSELRGAGQPQHF	TGTGCCAGCAGTGAGCTTCGGGGGGCAGGGCAGCCCCAGCATTTT